This TCR beta chain is from a study of cytomegalovirus exposure and HLA in healthy donors. This clone was counted only a few times. The antigen remains undetermined. PCR involved 60 Vbeta and 13 Jbeta primers. The protocol was immunoSEQ multiplex PCR, while the TCRdb copy is restricted to in-frame clones and leaves out a portion. The profile shows around 220,000 clones, almost 80% of them singletons. Study observations and caveats: In vitro experiments confirmed that a few CMV-associated chains were specific for CMV antigens.

CDR1 is SGHTA and CDR2 is FQGNSA in the germline V gene. With 5 bases clipped from V and 6 bases from J, the junction kept 7 bases outside the gene matches. The CDR3 has 16 residues. Sequencing used PBMCs. V is TRBV7-2 and J is TRBJ2-3; 14 positions match TRBD2. This receptor was obtained from a man aged 18 to 35 in good health and CMV-seronegative. CDR3 in DNA: TGTGCCAGCAGCCTCCGGACTAGCGGGAGGCGGGATACGCAGTATTTT. The encoded protein is CASSLRTSGRRDTQYF.